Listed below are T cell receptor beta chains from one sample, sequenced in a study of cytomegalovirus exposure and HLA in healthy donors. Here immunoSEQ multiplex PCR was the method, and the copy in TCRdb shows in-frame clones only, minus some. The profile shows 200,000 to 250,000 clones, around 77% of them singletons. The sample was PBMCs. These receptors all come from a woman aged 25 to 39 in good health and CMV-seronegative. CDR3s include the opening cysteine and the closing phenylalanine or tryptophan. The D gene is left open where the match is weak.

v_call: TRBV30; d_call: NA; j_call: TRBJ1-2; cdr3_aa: CAWSVVSEGYTF; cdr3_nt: TGTGCCTGGAGTGTAGTCTCGGAGGGCTACACCTTC
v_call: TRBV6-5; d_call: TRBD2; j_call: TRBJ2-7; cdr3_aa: CASSYSAGDHSYEQYF; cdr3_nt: TGTGCCAGCAGTTACTCAGCGGGGGACCACTCCTACGAGCAGTACTTC
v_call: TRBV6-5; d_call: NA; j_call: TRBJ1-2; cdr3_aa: CASSYGVTSSYYGYPF; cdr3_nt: TGTGCCAGCAGTTACGGTGTCACCTCTTCGTACTATGGCTACCCCTTC
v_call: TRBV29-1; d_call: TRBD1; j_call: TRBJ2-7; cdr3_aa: CSVGGTGGFSYEQYF; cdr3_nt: TGCAGCGTTGGCGGGACAGGGGGTTTCTCCTACGAGCAGTACTTC
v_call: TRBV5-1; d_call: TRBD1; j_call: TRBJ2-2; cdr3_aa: CASRLDLGQTTGELFF; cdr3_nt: TGCGCCAGCAGACTCGATTTGGGACAGACGACCGGGGAGCTGTTTTTT
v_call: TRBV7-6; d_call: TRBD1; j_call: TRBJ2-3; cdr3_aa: CASSSTGIKTDTQYF; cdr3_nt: TGTGCCAGCAGCTCGACAGGGATTAAGACAGATACGCAGTATTTT
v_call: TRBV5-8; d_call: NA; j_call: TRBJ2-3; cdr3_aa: CASSRTFSNTDTQYF; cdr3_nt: TGTGCCAGCAGCCGGACATTTTCGAACACAGATACGCAGTATTTT
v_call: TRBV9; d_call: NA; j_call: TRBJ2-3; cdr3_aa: CASSVVGQSDTQYF; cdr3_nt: TGTGCCAGCAGCGTAGTGGGCCAATCAGATACGCAGTATTTT
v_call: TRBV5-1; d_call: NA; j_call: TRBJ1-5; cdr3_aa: CASSPGEGSVQPQHF; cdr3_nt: TGCGCCAGCAGCCCGGGGGAAGGGTCGGTTCAGCCCCAGCATTTT
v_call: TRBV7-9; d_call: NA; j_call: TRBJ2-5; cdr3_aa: CASVGDRVYQETQYF; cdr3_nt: TGTGCCAGCGTCGGCGACAGAGTATACCAAGAGACCCAGTACTTC
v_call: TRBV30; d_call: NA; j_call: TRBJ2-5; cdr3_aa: CAWGSGQETQYF; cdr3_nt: TGTGCCTGGGGTTCGGGCCAAGAGACCCAGTACTTC